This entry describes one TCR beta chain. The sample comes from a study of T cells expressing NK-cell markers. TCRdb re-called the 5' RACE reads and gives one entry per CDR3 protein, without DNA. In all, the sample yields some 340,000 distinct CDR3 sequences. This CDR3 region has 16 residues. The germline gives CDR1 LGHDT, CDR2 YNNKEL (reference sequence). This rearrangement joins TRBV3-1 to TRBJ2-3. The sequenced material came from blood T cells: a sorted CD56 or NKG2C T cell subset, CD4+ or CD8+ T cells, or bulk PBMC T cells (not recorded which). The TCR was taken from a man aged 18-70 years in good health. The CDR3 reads CASSQDMTLVTDTQYF.